A single sample gave rise to the 17 T cell receptor beta chains below, sequenced in a study of tumor and adjacent non-tumor tissue in lung cancer. The library came from three nested PCR rounds adapted from ARM-PCR protocols. TCRdb fed the multiplex PCR reads into MiXCR, producing one record per CDR3 protein. The sample lists roughly 75,000 distinct CDR3 sequences, over 70% occurring once. RNA was extracted from bulk tissue without any cell sorting. Sequenced material: lung tumor tissue. The receptors were sampled from a woman in her fifties or sixties with non-small cell lung cancer.

On this clonotype: This is likely a read error, given that the CDR3 carries no conserved phenylalanine or tryptophan at its end. The V gene is TRBV29-1, the J gene TRBJ1-1; TRBD1 matches 8 bases. Germline CDR1 is SQVTM and CDR2 is ANQGSEA. CDR3 length equals 14 residues. CDR3 sequence (DNA): TGCAACGTTGGGGTGGGACAGGACAACACTGAAGCTTTCATT. This codes for CNVGVGQDNTEAFI.

This clonotype was observed once. A much larger clonotype is one base distant, so this may be a read error. The V call is TRBV28, the J call TRBJ2-7; D is possibly TRBD2 (6 bases). Trimming took off 11 bases at V and 2 bases at J, with 16 bases between the two ends. CDR1 and CDR2 (germline): MDHEN, SYDVKM. This CDR3 is 13 amino acids long. The CDR3 loop reads CACALSGPYEQYF. The DNA of the CDR3 is TGTGCCTGCGCGCTTAGCGGCCCCTACGAGCAGTACTTC.

Comments on this clonotype: Because the CDR3 is missing its conserved closing phenylalanine or tryptophan, this is likely a read error. This sequence joins TRBV6-5 and TRBJ1-1; no firm D call. This CDR3 has 11 amino acids. The germline V gene has CDR1 MNHEY and CDR2 SVGAGI. The CDR3 DNA reads as TGTACCAGCAGTTACCGTACTGAAGCTTTCTCT. It specifies CTSSYRTEAFS.

To note about this clonotype: Since no conserved phenylalanine or tryptophan closes the CDR3, a read error is the likely cause. The rearrangement joins TRBV5-5 to TRBJ2-4, with TRBD1 as a possible D gene (6 bases). Germline assignment: CDR1 SGHKS and CDR2 YYEKEE (reference sequence). The CDR3 has 14 residues. The CDR3 reads CASSLGPGENIQYL. The CDR3 coding sequence is TGCGCCAGCAGCTTGGGCCCAGGGGAAAACATTCAGTACCTC.

This clonotype was observed a few times. At one of its ends the junction is not consistent with the germline gene, which may arise from a read error. The V gene is TRBV6-1, the J gene TRBJ1-6; D uncertain. The CDR3 runs to 13 residues. Per germline, CDR1 MNHNS and CDR2 SASEGT. DNA for the CDR3: TGTGCTAGCAGAGGCTCGGCGAATTCACCCCTCCACTTT. It translates to CASRGSANSPLHF.

This clonotype was detected only once. The conserved phenylalanine or tryptophan is not found at the CDR3 terminus, so this likely reflects a read error. The V and J genes are TRBV11-1 and TRBJ1-1; D is unresolved. The V end lost 5 bases, the J end lost 3 bases, and 10 bases lay between the germline ends. There are 13 residues in the CDR3. Per germline, CDR1 SGHAT and CDR2 FQDESV (reference sequence). The CDR3 protein is CASSPRGDTEAFL. The CDR3 bases are TGTGCCAGCAGCCCACGGGGTGACACTGAAGCTTTCTTG.

Turning to this clonotype: The junction and the germline gene differ at one end; a read error may be behind it. The V gene is TRBV20-1, the J gene TRBJ1-5; D is ambiguous. Germline V CDR1 and CDR2: DFQATT, SNEGSKA (reference sequence). The length of the CDR3 is 14 residues. The CDR3 DNA reads as TGTAGTGCTAGTTCCGGTGACCGCAATAAGCCCCAGCATTTT. As protein: CSASSGDRNKPQHF.

The V call is TRBV12-3 or TRBV12-4, the J call TRBJ1-5, with 7 bases that match TRBD1. The closer fit of TRBJ2-3 to the DNA end suggests the J call may be wrong. The CDR3 runs 14 residues. As DNA, the CDR3 is TGTGCCAGCAGACAGGGACAGTCCAATCAGCCCCAGTATTTT. Translated: CASRQGQSNQPQYF.

For this clonotype: It is unclear where the CDR3 begins or ends on the DNA, so no DNA is shown, and the CDR3 is as TCRdb lists it. The rearrangement uses TRBV12-3 or TRBV12-4 and TRBJ2-2. The length of the CDR3 is 12 amino acids, counting both ends. CDR3 loop: CASSLNTGSCFF.

By sample share, this clonotype is medium-sized. J is TRBJ2-5 and V is TRBV6-5; D is perhaps TRBD2 (6 bases). Looked up from germline, CDR1 is MNHEY and CDR2 is SVGAGI. Trimming took off 6 bases at V and 0 bases at J, with 8 bases between the two ends. This CDR3 is built from 13 residues. The CDR3 sequence: CASRRGNQETQYF. The CDR3 bases are TGTGCCAGCAGGCGGGGAAACCAAGAGACCCAGTACTTC.

In regard to this clonotype: The conserved closing phenylalanine or tryptophan is absent in this CDR3, likely reflecting a read error. This sequence joins TRBV12-3 or TRBV12-4 and TRBJ2-3; TRBD2 aligns across 10 bases. Losses at the gene ends were 4 bases for V and 5 bases for J; bases not matched to a gene: 9. The CDR3 is 16 amino acids. The CDR3: CASSSLLAGAGDTQYS. CDR3 DNA sequence: TGTGCCAGCAGTTCACTTCTAGCGGGAGCGGGAGATACGCAGTATTCT.

This clonotype has more than one count but fewer than ten. A much larger clone lies a single base off, so this may be a read error. This rearrangement joins TRBV10-1 to TRBJ2-2; D may be TRBD2 (5 bases). The germline gives CDR1 WNHNN, CDR2 SYGVQD (reference sequence). The length of the CDR3 is 13 residues. The CDR3 DNA reads as TGCGCCAGCAGTGCCAGTATTACCGGGGAGCCGTTTTTT. It encodes CASSASITGEPFF.

Many counts were recorded for this clonotype. The chain employs TRBV7-8 and TRBJ2-1; TRBD2 matches 8 bases. The CDR3 covers 15 residues. V lost 4 bases, J lost 1 base, and 3 bases stayed unmatched. In germline, CDR1 is SGHVS, CDR2 FQNEAQ. CDR3 DNA: TGTGCCAGCAGCTCCCGACTAGCGTCCTACAATGAGCAGTTCTTC. Translating it yields CASSSRLASYNEQFF.

In regard to this clonotype: This CDR3 is missing its conserved last phenylalanine or tryptophan, likely due to a read error. The genes are TRBV4-1 and TRBJ2-1; D uncertain. CDR3 length equals 13 residues. Germline loops: CDR1 MGHRA, CDR2 YSYEKL. Trimming stripped 6 bases from V and 9 bases from J, with 15 bases between. The CDR3 DNA sequence: TGCGCCAGCAGTCAGAAGGGTGACTCTGAGCAGTTCTTA. Translating gives CASSQKGDSEQFL.

The V call is TRBV4-2, the J call TRBJ2-1; D possibly corresponds to TRBD2 (6 bases). The germline V and J ends were trimmed by 0 bases and 10 bases, with 22 bases remaining between them. CDR3 length: 17 amino acids. Germline loops: CDR1 LGHNA, CDR2 YNFKEQ. The DNA for the CDR3 is TGTGCCAGCAGCCAAGAGGGGGGTGGCGGGCCATGCAAAGAGCAGTTCTTC. As protein: CASSQEGGGGPCKEQFF.

A word on this clonotype: The final CDR3 position lacks the conserved phenylalanine or tryptophan, pointing to a likely read error. The rearrangement joins TRBV11-2 to TRBJ2-1; D not resolved. V was shortened by 3 bases and J by 5 bases, with 11 bases between the two germline ends. Germline V gene sequence: CDR1 SGHAT, CDR2 FQNNGV. This CDR3 has 14 amino acids. The CDR3 sequence is CASSFGIADNEQFL. CDR3 in DNA: TGTGCCAGCAGCTTTGGCATTGCCGACAATGAGCAGTTCCTA.

The table lists this clonotype with a few counts. The CDR3 does not end in the conserved phenylalanine or tryptophan, so this is likely a read error. The chain carries TRBV6-1 and TRBJ1-1; no clear D. Trimming took off 5 bases at V and 1 base at J, with 8 bases between the two ends. CDR1 is MNHNS, CDR2 SASEGT, per germline. This CDR3 is 13 amino acids long. CDR3 bases: TGTGCCAGCAGTCGGAGAGAGAACACTGAAGCTTTCCTT. This codes for CASSRRENTEAFL.